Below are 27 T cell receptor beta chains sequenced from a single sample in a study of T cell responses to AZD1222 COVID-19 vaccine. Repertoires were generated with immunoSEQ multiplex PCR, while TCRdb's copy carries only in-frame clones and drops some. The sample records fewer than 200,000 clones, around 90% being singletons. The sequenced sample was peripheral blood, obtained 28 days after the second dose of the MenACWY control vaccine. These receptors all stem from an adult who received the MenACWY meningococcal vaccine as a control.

The CDR3 DNA follows: TGTGCCAGCAGCGTAGTACAAGGGCATAGCACTGAAGCTTTCTTT. It specifies CASSVVQGHSTEAFF. The chain has TRBV9 and TRBJ1-1; the D is unclear. The CDR3 extends over 15 amino acids. With 0 bases removed from V and 4 bases from J, the gap between germline ends came to 13 bases. Germline loops: CDR1 SGDLS, CDR2 YYNGEE.

The CDR3 DNA reads TGTGCCAGCTCACCCCAAGGGGTGGGAAACACCATATATTTT. Its translation is CASSPQGVGNTIYF. The chain combines TRBV18 with TRBJ1-3; possibly TRBD1 for D (5 bases). CDR1 KGHSH and CDR2 LQKENI come from the germline V gene. The CDR3 is 14 amino acids. V gave up 3 bases and J gave up 4 bases, with 10 bases separating them.

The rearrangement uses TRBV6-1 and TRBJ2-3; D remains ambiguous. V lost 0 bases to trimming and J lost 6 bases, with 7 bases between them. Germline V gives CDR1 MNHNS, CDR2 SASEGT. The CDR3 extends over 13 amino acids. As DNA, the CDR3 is TGTGCCAGCAGTGAAGCGGATCGGGATACGCAGTATTTT. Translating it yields CASSEADRDTQYF.

The CDR3 bases are TGTGCCAGCAGCTTAGCCTCGGGACTCCAACCGTACAATGAGCAGTTCTTC. Protein: CASSLASGLQPYNEQFF. This chain joins TRBV11-2 and TRBJ2-1, with D maybe TRBD2 (6 bases). The CDR3 totals 17 residues. The germline gives CDR1 SGHAT, CDR2 FQNNGV. V lost 1 base and J lost 4, with 17 bases in between.

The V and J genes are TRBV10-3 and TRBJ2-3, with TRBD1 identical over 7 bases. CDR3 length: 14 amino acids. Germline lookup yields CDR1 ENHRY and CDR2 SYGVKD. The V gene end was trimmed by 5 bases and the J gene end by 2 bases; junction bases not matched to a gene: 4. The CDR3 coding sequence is TGTGCCATCAGTCCGGGACAGCTCACAGATACGCAGTATTTT. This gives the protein CAISPGQLTDTQYF.

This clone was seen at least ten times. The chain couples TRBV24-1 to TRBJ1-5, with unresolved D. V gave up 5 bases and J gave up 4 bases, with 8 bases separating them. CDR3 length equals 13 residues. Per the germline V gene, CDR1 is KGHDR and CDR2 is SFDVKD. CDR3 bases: TGTGCCACCAGTGGAGACCGAAATCAGCCCCAGCATTTT. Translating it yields CATSGDRNQPQHF.

The CDR3 DNA reads TGTGCCAGCAGCTTAGAAGGGGTGGGAGCCTACACCTTC. As protein: CASSLEGVGAYTF. The chain is built from TRBV11-3 and TRBJ1-2, with D tentatively TRBD1 (5 bases). The germline V gene has CDR1 SGHNT and CDR2 YENEEA. This CDR3 is built from 13 residues. Trimming took 0 bases from V and 10 from J, leaving 12 bases between them.

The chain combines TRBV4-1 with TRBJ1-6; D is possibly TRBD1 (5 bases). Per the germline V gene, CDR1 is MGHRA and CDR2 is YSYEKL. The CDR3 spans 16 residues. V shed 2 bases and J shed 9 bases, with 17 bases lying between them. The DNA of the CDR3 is TGCGCCAGCAGCCAAACATTGGGGGGGAACGGTTCACCCCTCCACTTT. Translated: CASSQTLGGNGSPLHF.

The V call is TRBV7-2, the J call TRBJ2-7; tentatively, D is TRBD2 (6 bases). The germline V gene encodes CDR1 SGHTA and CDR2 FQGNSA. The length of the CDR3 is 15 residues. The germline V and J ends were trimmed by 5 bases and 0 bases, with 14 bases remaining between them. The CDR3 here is CASSVTSRSSYEQYF. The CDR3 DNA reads TGTGCCAGCAGCGTTACTAGCAGGAGCTCCTACGAGCAGTACTTC.

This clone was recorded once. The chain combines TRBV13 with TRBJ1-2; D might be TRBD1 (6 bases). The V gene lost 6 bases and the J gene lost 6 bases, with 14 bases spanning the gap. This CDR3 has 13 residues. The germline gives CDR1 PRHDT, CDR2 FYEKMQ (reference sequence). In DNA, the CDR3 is TGTGCCAGCAGACAGGACAGAGCGGATGGCTACACCTTC. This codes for CASRQDRADGYTF. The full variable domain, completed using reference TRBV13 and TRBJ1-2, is AAGVIQSPRHLIKEKRETATLKCYPIPRHDTVYWYQQGPGQDPQFLISFYEKMQSDKGSIPDRFSAQQFSDYHSELNMSSLELGDSALYFCASRQDRADGYTFGSGTRLTVV.

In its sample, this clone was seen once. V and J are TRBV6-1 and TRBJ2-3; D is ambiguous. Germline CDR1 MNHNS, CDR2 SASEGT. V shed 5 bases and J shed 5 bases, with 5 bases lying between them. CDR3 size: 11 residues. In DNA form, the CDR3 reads TGTGCCAGCAGTTATTTAGATACGCAGTATTTT. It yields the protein CASSYLDTQYF.

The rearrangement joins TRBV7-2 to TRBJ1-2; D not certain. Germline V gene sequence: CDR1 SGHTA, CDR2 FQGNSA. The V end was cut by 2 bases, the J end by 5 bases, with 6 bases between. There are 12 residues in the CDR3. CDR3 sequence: CASSLSGYGYTF. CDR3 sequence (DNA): TGTGCCAGCAGCTTATCCGGATATGGCTACACCTTC.

The CDR3 DNA sequence: TGTGCCAGCAGCCCCCCCTGGCCGGTTGAGGCCCAGTACTTC. Translated: CASSPPWPVEAQYF. The chain carries TRBV11-2 and TRBJ2-5; D ambiguous. The germline gives CDR1 SGHAT, CDR2 FQNNGV. V lost 5 bases to trimming and J lost 9 bases, with 19 bases between them. CDR3 size: 14 residues.

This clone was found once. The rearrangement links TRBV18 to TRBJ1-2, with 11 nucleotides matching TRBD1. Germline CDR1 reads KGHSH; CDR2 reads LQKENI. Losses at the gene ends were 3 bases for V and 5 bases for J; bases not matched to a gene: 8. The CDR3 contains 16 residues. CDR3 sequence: CASSPLERDRGYGYTF. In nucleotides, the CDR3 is TGTGCCAGCTCACCCCTCGAGCGGGACAGGGGGTATGGCTACACCTTC.

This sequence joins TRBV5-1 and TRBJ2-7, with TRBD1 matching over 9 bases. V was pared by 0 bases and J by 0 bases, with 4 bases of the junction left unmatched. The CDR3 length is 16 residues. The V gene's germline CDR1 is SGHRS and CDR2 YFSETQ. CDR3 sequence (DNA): TGCGCCAGCAGCTTGGCCCCGGGACAGGGCTCCTACGAGCAGTACTTC. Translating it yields CASSLAPGQGSYEQYF.

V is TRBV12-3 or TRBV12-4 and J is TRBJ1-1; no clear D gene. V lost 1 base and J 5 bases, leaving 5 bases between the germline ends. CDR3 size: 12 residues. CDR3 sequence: CASSLVQTEAFF. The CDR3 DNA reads TGTGCCAGCAGTTTAGTACAGACTGAAGCTTTCTTT.

CDR3 in amino acids: CASSEAKDNSPLHF. In nucleotides, the CDR3 is TGCGCCAGCAGTGAGGCTAAGGATAATTCACCCCTCCACTTT. The chain has TRBV10-2 and TRBJ1-6, with D unclear. Trimming removed 2 bases from V and 5 bases from J, with 7 bases in between. The CDR3 length is 14 residues. CDR1 and CDR2 (germline): WSHSY, SAAADI.

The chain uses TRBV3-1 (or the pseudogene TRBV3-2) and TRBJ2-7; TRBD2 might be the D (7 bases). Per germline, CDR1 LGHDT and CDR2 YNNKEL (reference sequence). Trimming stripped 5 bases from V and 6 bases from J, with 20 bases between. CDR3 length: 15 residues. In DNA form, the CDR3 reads TGTGCCAGCAGCACTCGAAGGGGGAGGGCCCCCGAGCAGTACTTC. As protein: CASSTRRGRAPEQYF.

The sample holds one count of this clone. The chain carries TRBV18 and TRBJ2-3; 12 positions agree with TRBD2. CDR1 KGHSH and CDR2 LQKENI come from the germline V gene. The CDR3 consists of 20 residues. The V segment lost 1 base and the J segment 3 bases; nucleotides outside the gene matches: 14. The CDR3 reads CASSPRAQTSGRPRTDTQYF. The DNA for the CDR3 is TGTGCCAGCTCACCACGGGCCCAGACTAGCGGGAGACCGAGAACAGATACGCAGTATTTT.

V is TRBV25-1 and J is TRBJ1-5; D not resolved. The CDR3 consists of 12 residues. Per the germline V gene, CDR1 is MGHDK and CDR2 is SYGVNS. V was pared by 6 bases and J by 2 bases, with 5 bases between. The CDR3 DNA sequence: TGTGCCAGCAGGGTGGGCAATCAGCCCCAGCATTTT. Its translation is CASRVGNQPQHF.

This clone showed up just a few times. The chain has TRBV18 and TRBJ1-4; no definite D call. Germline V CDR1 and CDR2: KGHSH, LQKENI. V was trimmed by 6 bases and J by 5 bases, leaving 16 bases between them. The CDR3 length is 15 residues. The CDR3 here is CASSQYGNGNEKLFF. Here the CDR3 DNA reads TGTGCCAGCTCCCAGTATGGGAATGGAAATGAAAAACTGTTTTTT. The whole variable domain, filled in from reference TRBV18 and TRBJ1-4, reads NAGVMQNPRHLVRRRGQEARLRCSPMKGHSHVYWYRQLPEEGLKFMVYLQKENIIDESGMPKERFSAEFPKEGPSILRIQQVVRGDSAAYFCASSQYGNGNEKLFFGSGTQLSVL.

The CDR3 loop reads CASSLAGTGNTIYF. The CDR3 DNA reads as TGTGCCAGCAGCTTGGCAGGGACTGGAAACACCATATATTTT. V usage is TRBV5-5 and J usage is TRBJ1-3, with D perhaps TRBD1 (5 bases). This CDR3 spans 14 amino acids. Trimming took 0 bases from V and 2 from J, leaving 6 bases between them. Germline CDR1 SGHKS, CDR2 YYEKEE (reference sequence).

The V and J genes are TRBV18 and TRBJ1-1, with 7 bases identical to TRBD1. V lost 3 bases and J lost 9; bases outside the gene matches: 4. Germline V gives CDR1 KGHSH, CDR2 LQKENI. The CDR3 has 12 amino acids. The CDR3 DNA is TGTGCCAGCTCACCCGACAGGGAGAAAGCTTTCTTT. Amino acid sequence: CASSPDREKAFF.

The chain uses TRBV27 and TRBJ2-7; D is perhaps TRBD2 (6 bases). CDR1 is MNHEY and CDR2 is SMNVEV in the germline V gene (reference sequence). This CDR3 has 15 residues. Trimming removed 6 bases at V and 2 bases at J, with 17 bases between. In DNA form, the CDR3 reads TGTGCCAGCAGCCCTATTGGGGGAGGAGCCTACGAGCAGTACTTC. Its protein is CASSPIGGGAYEQYF.

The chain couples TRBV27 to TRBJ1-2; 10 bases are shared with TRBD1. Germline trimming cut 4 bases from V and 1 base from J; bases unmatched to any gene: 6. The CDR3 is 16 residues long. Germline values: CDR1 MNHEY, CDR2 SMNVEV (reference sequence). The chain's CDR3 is CASSSIGTGDNYGYTF. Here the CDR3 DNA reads TGTGCCAGCAGTTCCATCGGGACAGGGGATAACTATGGCTACACCTTC.

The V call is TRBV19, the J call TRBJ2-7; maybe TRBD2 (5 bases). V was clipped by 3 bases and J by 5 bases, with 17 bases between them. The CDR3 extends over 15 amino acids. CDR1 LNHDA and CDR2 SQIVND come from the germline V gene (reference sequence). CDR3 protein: CASSIEGQAGHEQYF. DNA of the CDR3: TGTGCCAGTAGTATCGAGGGCCAGGCGGGCCACGAGCAGTACTTC. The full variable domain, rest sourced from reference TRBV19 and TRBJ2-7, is DGGITQSPKYLFRKEGQNVTLSCEQNLNHDAMYWYRQDPGQGLRLIYYSQIVNDFQKGDIAEGYSVSREKKESFPLTVTSAQKNPTAFYLCASSIEGQAGHEQYFGPGTRLTVT.

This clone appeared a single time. The CDR3 nucleotides are TGTGCCAGCAGTTACTCGACAGCGATCAATCAGCCCCAGCATTTT. Translating gives CASSYSTAINQPQHF. The V gene is TRBV6-2 or TRBV6-3, the J gene TRBJ1-5; the D gene is possibly TRBD1 (5 bases). There are 15 residues in the CDR3. CDR1 is MNHEY and CDR2 is SVGEGT in the germline V gene. V was pared by 0 bases and J by 3 bases, with 9 bases between.